This record concerns one T cell receptor (beta chain) sequence. Its antigen is unidentified. The record originates from a study of post-analysis software for immune sequencing data. General observations from the study: Controls had lower frequencies than patients of about 5 TRBV segments, which included TRBV5-6, TRBV5-1 and TRBV20-1.

Researchers reported that TCR beta cDNA libraries carried unique molecular identifiers. Using its own MiXCR run on the PCR reads, TCRdb lists one record per CDR3 protein. Among roughly 620,000 distinct CDR3 sequences listed, about 40% were seen once. This CDR3 region has 15 residues. Germline V lookup: CDR1 MNHNS, CDR2 SASEGT. The junction had 10 bases not matched to a gene; V was cut back by 6 bases and J by 6 bases. The chain links TRBV6-1 to TRBJ1-4; 7 bases are a match to TRBD1. Material: blood. This TCR was sampled from a girl aged 10 to 17 with multiple sclerosis. CDR3 region: CASRTMGQLYEKLFF. The CDR3 DNA follows: TGTGCCAGCAGGACCATGGGACAGCTCTATGAAAAACTGTTTTTT.